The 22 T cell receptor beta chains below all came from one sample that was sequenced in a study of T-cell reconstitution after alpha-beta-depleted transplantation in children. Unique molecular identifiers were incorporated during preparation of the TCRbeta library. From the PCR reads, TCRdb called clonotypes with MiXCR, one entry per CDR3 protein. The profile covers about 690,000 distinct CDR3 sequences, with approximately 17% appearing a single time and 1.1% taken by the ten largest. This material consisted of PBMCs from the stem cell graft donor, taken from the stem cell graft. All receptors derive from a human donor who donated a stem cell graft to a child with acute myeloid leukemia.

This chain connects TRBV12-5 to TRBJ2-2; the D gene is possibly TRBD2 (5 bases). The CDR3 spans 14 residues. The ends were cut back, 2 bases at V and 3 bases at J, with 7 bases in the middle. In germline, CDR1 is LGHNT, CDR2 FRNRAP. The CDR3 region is CASGLWTYTGELFF. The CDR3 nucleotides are TGTGCTAGTGGTTTGTGGACTTACACCGGGGAGCTGTTTTTT.

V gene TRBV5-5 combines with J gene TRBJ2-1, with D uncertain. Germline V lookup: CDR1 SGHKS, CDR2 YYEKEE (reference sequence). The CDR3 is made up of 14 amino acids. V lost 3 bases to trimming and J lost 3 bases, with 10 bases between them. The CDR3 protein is CASSSWELYNEQFF. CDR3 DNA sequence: TGTGCCAGCAGCTCCTGGGAACTCTACAATGAGCAGTTCTTC.

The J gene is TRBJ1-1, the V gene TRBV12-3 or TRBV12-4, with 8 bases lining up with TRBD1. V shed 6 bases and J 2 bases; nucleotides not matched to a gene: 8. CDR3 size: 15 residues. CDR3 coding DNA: TGTGCCAGCAGCCGCACGACAGGGGTCAACACTGAAGCTTTCTTT. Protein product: CASSRTTGVNTEAFF.

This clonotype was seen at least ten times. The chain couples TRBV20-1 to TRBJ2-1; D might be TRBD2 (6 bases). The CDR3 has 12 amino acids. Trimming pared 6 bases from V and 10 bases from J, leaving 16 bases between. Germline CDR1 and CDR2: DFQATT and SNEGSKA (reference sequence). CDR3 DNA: TGCAGTGCCCACCCTAAGGGAGGAGAGCAGTTCTTC. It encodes CSAHPKGGEQFF.

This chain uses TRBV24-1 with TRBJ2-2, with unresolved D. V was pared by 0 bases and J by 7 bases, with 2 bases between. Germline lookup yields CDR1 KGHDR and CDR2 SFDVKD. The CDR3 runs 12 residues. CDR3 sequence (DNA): TGTGCCACCAGTGATTTGGGCGGGGAGCTGTTTTTT. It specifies CATSDLGGELFF.

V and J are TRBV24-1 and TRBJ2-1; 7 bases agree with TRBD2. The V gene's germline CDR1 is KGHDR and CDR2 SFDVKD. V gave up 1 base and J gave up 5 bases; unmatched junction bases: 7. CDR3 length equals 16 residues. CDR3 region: CATSDFPRRGNNEQFF. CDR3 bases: TGTGCCACCAGTGATTTCCCCAGGCGGGGGAACAATGAGCAGTTCTTC.

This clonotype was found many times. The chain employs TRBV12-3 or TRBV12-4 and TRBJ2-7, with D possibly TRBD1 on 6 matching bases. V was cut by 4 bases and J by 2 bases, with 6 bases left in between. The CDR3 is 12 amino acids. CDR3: CASSSGAYEQYV. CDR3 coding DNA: TGTGCCAGCAGTTCAGGGGCCTACGAGCAGTACGTC.

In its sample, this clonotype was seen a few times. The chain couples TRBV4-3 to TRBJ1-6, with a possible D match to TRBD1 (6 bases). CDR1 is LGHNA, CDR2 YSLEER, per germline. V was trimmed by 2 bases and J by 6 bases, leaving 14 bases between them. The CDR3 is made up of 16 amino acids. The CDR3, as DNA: TGCGCCAGCAGCCAACAGACAGGAGGGATTAATTCACCCCTCCACTTT. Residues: CASSQQTGGINSPLHF.

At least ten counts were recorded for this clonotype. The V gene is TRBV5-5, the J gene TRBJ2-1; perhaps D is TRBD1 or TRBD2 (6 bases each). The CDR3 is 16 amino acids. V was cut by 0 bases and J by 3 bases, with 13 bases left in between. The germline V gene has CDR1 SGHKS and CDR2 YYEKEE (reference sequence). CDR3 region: CASSLAGGPFYNEQFF. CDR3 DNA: TGTGCCAGCAGCTTGGCCGGGGGCCCCTTCTACAATGAGCAGTTCTTC.

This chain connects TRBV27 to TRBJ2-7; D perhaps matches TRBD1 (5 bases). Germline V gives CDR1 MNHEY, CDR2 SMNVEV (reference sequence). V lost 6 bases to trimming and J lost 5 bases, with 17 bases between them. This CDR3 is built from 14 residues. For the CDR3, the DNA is TGTGCCAGCAGCGAAACCTGGGGCAGCAACGAGCAGTACTTC. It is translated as CASSETWGSNEQYF.

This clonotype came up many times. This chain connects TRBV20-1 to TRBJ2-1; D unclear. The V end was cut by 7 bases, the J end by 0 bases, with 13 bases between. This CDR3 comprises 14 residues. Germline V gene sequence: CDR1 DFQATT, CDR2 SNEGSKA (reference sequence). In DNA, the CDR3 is TGCAGTGGTAAGGGTTATAGCTCCTACAATGAGCAGTTCTTC. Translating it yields CSGKGYSSYNEQFF.

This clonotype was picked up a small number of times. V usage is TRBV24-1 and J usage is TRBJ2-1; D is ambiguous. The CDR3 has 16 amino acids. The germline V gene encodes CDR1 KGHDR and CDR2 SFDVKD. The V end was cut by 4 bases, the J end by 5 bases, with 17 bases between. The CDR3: CATSDSLRQENNEQFF. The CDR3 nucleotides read TGTGCCACCAGTGACTCACTGCGGCAGGAAAACAATGAGCAGTTCTTC.

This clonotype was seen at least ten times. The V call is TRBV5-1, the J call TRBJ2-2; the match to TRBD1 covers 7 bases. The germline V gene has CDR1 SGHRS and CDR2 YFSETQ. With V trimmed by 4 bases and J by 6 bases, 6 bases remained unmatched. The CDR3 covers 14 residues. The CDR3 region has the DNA TGCGCCAGCAGCCAGGGACAGAAAGCCGGGGAGCTGTTTTTT. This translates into CASSQGQKAGELFF. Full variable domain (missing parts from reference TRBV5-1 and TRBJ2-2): KAGVTQTPRYLIKTRGQQVTLSCSPISGHRSVSWYQQTPGQGLQFLFEYFSETQRNKGNFPGRFSGRQFSNSRSEMNVSTLELGDSALYLCASSQGQKAGELFFGEGSRLTVL.

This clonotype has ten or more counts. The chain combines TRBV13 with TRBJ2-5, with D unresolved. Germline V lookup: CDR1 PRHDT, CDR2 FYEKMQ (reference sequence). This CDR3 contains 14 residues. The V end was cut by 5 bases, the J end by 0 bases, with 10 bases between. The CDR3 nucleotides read TGTGCCAGCAGCCTCCGACCGTACCAAGAGACCCAGTACTTC. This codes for CASSLRPYQETQYF.

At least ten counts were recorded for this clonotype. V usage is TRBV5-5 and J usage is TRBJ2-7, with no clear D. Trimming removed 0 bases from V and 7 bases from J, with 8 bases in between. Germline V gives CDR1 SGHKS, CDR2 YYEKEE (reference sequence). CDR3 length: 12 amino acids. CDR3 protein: CASSLDGREQYF. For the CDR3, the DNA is TGTGCCAGCAGCTTGGACGGACGAGAGCAGTACTTC.

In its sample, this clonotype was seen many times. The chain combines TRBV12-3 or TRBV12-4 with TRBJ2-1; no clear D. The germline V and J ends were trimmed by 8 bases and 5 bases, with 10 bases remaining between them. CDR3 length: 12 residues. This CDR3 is CASLGWDNEQFF. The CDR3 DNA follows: TGTGCCAGCCTGGGATGGGACAATGAGCAGTTCTTC.

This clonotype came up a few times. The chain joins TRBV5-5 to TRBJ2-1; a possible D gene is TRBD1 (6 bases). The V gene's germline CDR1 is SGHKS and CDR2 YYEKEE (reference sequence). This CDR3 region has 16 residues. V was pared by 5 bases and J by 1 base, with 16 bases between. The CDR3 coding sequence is TGTGCCAGCAGGGTGGGGGCAGGACTTTCCTACAATGAGCAGTTCTTC. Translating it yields CASRVGAGLSYNEQFF.

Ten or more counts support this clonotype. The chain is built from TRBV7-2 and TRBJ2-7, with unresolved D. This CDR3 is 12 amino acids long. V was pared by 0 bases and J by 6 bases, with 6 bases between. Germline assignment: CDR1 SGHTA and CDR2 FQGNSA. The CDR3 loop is CASSLALSEQYF. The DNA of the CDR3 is TGTGCCAGCAGCTTAGCTCTTAGCGAGCAGTACTTC.

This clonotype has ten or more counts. CDR3: CSATLGWEETQYF. The CDR3 DNA sequence: TGCAGTGCAACCCTAGGCTGGGAAGAGACCCAGTACTTC. The rearrangement links TRBV20-1 to TRBJ2-5; D not resolved. In germline, CDR1 is DFQATT, CDR2 SNEGSKA (reference sequence). This CDR3 has 13 residues. V was pared by 6 bases and J by 3 bases, with 14 bases between.

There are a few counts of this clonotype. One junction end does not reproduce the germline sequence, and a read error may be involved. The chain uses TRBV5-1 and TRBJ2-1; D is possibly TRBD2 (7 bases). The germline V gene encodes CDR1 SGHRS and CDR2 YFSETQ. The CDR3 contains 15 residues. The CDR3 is CASSLGGGSDNEQFF. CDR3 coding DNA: TGCGCCAGCAGCTTAGGCGGGGGCTCCGACAATGAGCAGTTCTTC.

The CDR3 is CASSQAGRAQETQYF. Written as DNA, the CDR3 is TGTGCCAGCAGCCAAGCGGGGAGGGCCCAAGAGACCCAGTACTTC. This chain joins TRBV3-1 and TRBJ2-5; 7 positions match TRBD2. Looked up from germline, CDR1 is LGHDT and CDR2 is YNNKEL (reference sequence). With V trimmed by 1 base and J by 1 base, 3 bases remained unmatched. The CDR3 consists of 15 residues.

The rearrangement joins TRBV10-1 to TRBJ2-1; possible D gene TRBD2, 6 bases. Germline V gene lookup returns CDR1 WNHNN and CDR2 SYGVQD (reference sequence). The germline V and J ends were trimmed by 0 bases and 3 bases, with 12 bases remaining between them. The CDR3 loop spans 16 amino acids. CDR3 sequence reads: CASSESMAGSYNEQFF. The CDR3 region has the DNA TGCGCCAGCAGTGAGTCGATGGCGGGGAGCTACAATGAGCAGTTCTTC.